Below are 22 T cell receptor beta chains sequenced from a single sample in a study of neurological immune-mediated disorders. TCRdb reprocessed the 5' RACE reads via MiXCR and lists one record per CDR3 protein. The data contain around 44,000 distinct CDR3 sequences, approximately 15% of them singletons. The sample was CD4+ T cells from blood. All receptors come from a woman aged 60-75 years with HTLV-1-associated myelopathy (HAM/TSP).

In its sample, this clonotype was seen many times. The chain uses TRBV6-5 and TRBJ1-3; D unclear. Trimming pared 2 bases from V and 5 bases from J, leaving 7 bases between. The CDR3 length is 13 residues. Per germline, CDR1 MNHEY and CDR2 SVGAGI. CDR3 sequence: CASSYGPRNTIYF. The CDR3 DNA reads as TGTGCCAGCAGTTACGGTCCGAGAAACACCATATATTTT.

In this sample, this clonotype turned up many times. The gene calls are TRBV9 and TRBJ2-7; 8 bases match TRBD1. This CDR3 is built from 18 residues. V trimming: 0 bases; J trimming: 0 bases; junction bases outside the gene matches: 11. Germline V gene data show CDR1 as SGDLS and CDR2 as YYNGEE. CDR3 sequence (DNA): TGTGCCAGCAGCGTAGGGGTCAGGGGGCCGAAAGGCTCCTACGAGCAGTACTTC. Translation gives CASSVGVRGPKGSYEQYF.

Many counts were recorded for this clonotype. The J gene is TRBJ2-1, the V gene TRBV3-1, with D perhaps matching TRBD1 or TRBD2 (6 bases each). Germline CDR1 and CDR2: LGHDT and YNNKEL (reference sequence). V was pared by 2 bases and J by 9 bases, with 17 bases between. CDR3 length: 15 residues. The CDR3: CASSQFVGGRGEQFF. DNA of the CDR3: TGTGCCAGCAGCCAATTCGTCGGGGGCCGGGGTGAGCAGTTCTTC.

This clonotype was detected many times. The chain uses TRBV7-8 and TRBJ1-2; D is possibly TRBD1 (5 bases). V lost 1 base to trimming and J lost 2 bases, with 26 bases between them. This CDR3 spans 20 amino acids. CDR1 SGHVS and CDR2 FQNEAQ come from the germline V gene. The CDR3 bases are TGTGCCAGCAGCTTAGATGATACTATGACTACGGCGGGACGCAACTATGGCTACACCTTC. Translating it yields CASSLDDTMTTAGRNYGYTF.

There are many counts of this clonotype. The V call is TRBV27, the J call TRBJ2-1, with 8 bases lining up with TRBD1. With 5 bases clipped from V and 6 bases from J, the junction kept 6 bases outside the gene matches. The CDR3 is made up of 14 amino acids. Germline V CDR1 and CDR2: MNHEY, SMNVEV (reference sequence). The chain's CDR3 is CASSRNDRGNEQFF. In DNA, the CDR3 is TGTGCCAGCAGTAGAAATGACAGGGGCAATGAGCAGTTCTTC.

This clonotype came up many times. The chain combines TRBV5-1 with TRBJ1-1, with a weak D call TRBD1 (5 bases). This CDR3 is built from 15 residues. CDR1 is SGHRS and CDR2 is YFSETQ in the germline V gene. V was pared by 1 base and J by 1 base, with 11 bases between. The CDR3 bases are TGCGCCAGCAGCTTGTGGGGGAAGGAGAACACTGAAGCTTTCTTT. The encoded protein is CASSLWGKENTEAFF.

V and J are TRBV7-9 and TRBJ2-7; possible D gene TRBD2, 5 bases. The CDR3 is 11 amino acids. Trimming shortened V by 4 bases and J by 7 bases, and 8 bases separated the two germline ends. The germline V gene encodes CDR1 SEHNR and CDR2 FQNEAQ (reference sequence). CDR3 protein: CASSSRGEQYF. The CDR3 DNA reads as TGTGCCAGCAGCTCCCGGGGAGAGCAGTACTTC. Looking up the rest from reference TRBV7-9 and TRBJ2-7 gives the full variable domain: DTGVSQNPRHKITKRGQNVTFRCDPISEHNRLYWYRQTLGQGPEFLTYFQNEAQLEKSRLLSDRFSAERPKGSFSTLEIQRTEQGDSAMYLCASSSRGEQYFGPGTRLTVT.

This clonotype was seen just once. This chain joins TRBV7-2 and TRBJ2-7; D could derive from TRBD1 or TRBD2 (5 bases each). V was trimmed by 1 base and J by 5 bases, leaving 9 bases between them. The germline V gene has CDR1 SGHTA and CDR2 FQGNSA. CDR3 length equals 13 residues. CDR3 DNA: TGTGCCAGCAGCTTAGTAGGGACGGACGAGCAGTACTTC. This translates into CASSLVGTDEQYF.

This clonotype was counted at least ten times. This chain uses TRBV15 with TRBJ2-3; the match to TRBD1 covers 7 bases. This CDR3 contains 15 residues. CDR1 and CDR2 from the germline V gene are LNHNV and YYDKDF (reference sequence). Trimming took 3 bases from V and 2 from J; bases not matched to a gene: 5. CDR3 sequence (DNA): TGTGCCACCAGCAGGAGGACAGGATCCACAGATACGCAGTATTTT. Encoded protein: CATSRRTGSTDTQYF.

There are a few counts of this clonotype. CDR3 residues: CAAKGPNYGYTF. In DNA, the CDR3 is TGTGCCGCTAAAGGCCCTAACTATGGCTACACCTTC. This chain uses TRBV6-5 with TRBJ1-2; D is uncertain. The length of the CDR3 is 12 residues. V was cut by 11 bases and J by 0 bases, with 10 bases left in between. From germline, CDR1 is MNHEY and CDR2 SVGAGI.

This clonotype was counted many times. This sequence joins TRBV7-2 and TRBJ2-5; TRBD1 aligns across 7 bases. The length of the CDR3 is 15 residues. In germline, CDR1 is SGHTA, CDR2 FQGNSA. Losses at the gene ends were 3 bases for V and 2 bases for J; bases not matched to a gene: 6. In DNA, the CDR3 is TGTGCCAGCAGCTTCGTCCGGGACAGTCAAGAGACCCAGTACTTC. Translation gives CASSFVRDSQETQYF.

This clonotype was picked up many times. This chain connects TRBV10-2 to TRBJ2-7, with unresolved D. This CDR3 spans 15 amino acids. Trimming took 4 bases from V and 0 from J, leaving 13 bases between them. Germline CDR1 reads WSHSY; CDR2 reads SAAADI. CDR3 region: CASSGPLISSYEQYF. CDR3 nucleotides: TGCGCCAGCAGTGGACCCCTGATTAGCTCCTACGAGCAGTACTTC.

V gene TRBV29-1 combines with J gene TRBJ2-7, with 10 bases identical to TRBD2. CDR1 SQVTM and CDR2 ANQGSEA come from the germline V gene. The CDR3 is 14 residues long. The ends lost 3 bases at V and 3 bases at J; junction bases unmatched: 5. CDR3 coding DNA: TGCAGCGTTGATGGGGCTAGCGGGAGCTACGAGCAGTACTTC. Protein: CSVDGASGSYEQYF.

At least ten counts were recorded for this clonotype. This chain links TRBV5-5 with TRBJ2-1, with 8 bases identical to TRBD1. CDR1 and CDR2 (germline): SGHKS, YYEKEE (reference sequence). The J segment lost 9 bases and the V segment lost 0 bases, leaving 8 bases of the junction unmatched. The CDR3 is 15 amino acids. The CDR3 DNA is TGTGCCAGCAGCTTGGATGGACAGGGAATGGGTGAGCAGTTCTTC. As protein: CASSLDGQGMGEQFF.

This clonotype has at least ten counts. J is TRBJ2-1 and V is TRBV5-1; perhaps TRBD2 as D (5 bases). The CDR3 is made up of 14 amino acids. V was cut by 4 bases and J by 0 bases, with 8 bases left in between. Germline V gene lookup returns CDR1 SGHRS and CDR2 YFSETQ. The CDR3 region has the DNA TGCGCCAGCAGCCCCGGGATCTCCTACAATGAGCAGTTCTTC. This gives the protein CASSPGISYNEQFF.

This clonotype appeared many times. The rearrangement joins TRBV12-3 or TRBV12-4 to TRBJ1-1, with D possibly TRBD1 on 6 matching bases. The length of the CDR3 is 16 residues. The V end lost 4 bases, the J end lost 4 bases, and 19 bases lay between the germline ends. CDR3 coding DNA: TGTGCCAGCAGTTCGACGAGGGGGGTAGGGACCACTGAAGCTTTCTTT. Its translation is CASSSTRGVGTTEAFF.

The chain carries TRBV4-2 and TRBJ1-4; 8 bases are a match to TRBD1. Germline V CDR1 and CDR2: LGHNA, YNFKEQ. Unmatched junction bases numbered 6, after V lost 4 bases and J lost 8 bases. This CDR3 comprises 14 residues. The CDR3: CASSPGQGDEKLFF. The CDR3 region has the DNA TGTGCCAGCAGCCCCGGACAGGGCGACGAAAAACTGTTTTTT.

The genes are TRBV10-3 and TRBJ2-1; TRBD1 might be the D (6 bases). This CDR3 is built from 15 residues. Germline CDR1 is ENHRY and CDR2 is SYGVKD. V was shortened by 2 bases and J by 10 bases, with 18 bases between the two germline ends. CDR3 bases: TGTGCCATCAGTGAGCCCAGACAGGTTCCCTACGAGCAGTTCTTC. It is translated as CAISEPRQVPYEQFF.

This clonotype was picked up many times. This chain connects TRBV5-5 to TRBJ2-3, with 8 bases that match TRBD1. Germline lookup yields CDR1 SGHKS and CDR2 YYEKEE (reference sequence). Trimming cost V 4 bases and J 2 bases; bases outside gene matches: 3. The CDR3 extends over 14 amino acids. CDR3 bases: TGTGCCAGCAGCCTGGGACAGGTCACAGATACGCAGTATTTT. Protein sequence: CASSLGQVTDTQYF.

This clonotype has at least ten counts. The rearrangement joins TRBV20-1 to TRBJ2-3, with TRBD1 as a possible D gene (5 bases). The V end lost 5 bases, the J end lost 6 bases, and 18 bases lay between the germline ends. The CDR3 is made up of 14 amino acids. CDR1 and CDR2 (germline): DFQATT, SNEGSKA (reference sequence). The CDR3 protein is CSASDGRVGDTQYF. The DNA for the CDR3 is TGCAGTGCTTCCGACGGCAGGGTAGGGGATACGCAGTATTTT.

There are many counts of this clonotype. This chain connects TRBV7-2 to TRBJ2-7; TRBD2 aligns across 9 bases. Trimming took 1 base from V and 2 from J; bases not matched to a gene: 12. The CDR3 has 18 amino acids. Germline values: CDR1 SGHTA, CDR2 FQGNSA. The CDR3 here is CASSLETGRGGTPYEQYF. The CDR3 DNA is TGTGCCAGCAGCTTAGAAACCGGGCGGGGGGGGACCCCCTACGAGCAGTACTTC.

By frequency in the sample, this clonotype is medium-sized (0.01 to 0.1%). The chain links TRBV20-1 to TRBJ2-1; a possible D gene is TRBD2 (7 bases). CDR3 length: 17 residues. V was pared by 0 bases and J by 0 bases, with 15 bases between. CDR1 DFQATT and CDR2 SNEGSKA come from the germline V gene (reference sequence). Here the CDR3 reads CSARDLGGASSYNEQFF. In nucleotides, the CDR3 is TGCAGTGCTAGAGATCTGGGGGGGGCAAGCTCCTACAATGAGCAGTTCTTC.